The text below deals with one T cell receptor beta chain. Its antigen is undetermined. cDNA serving as the sequencing template came from extracted, reverse transcribed RNA. The method was immunoSEQ multiplex PCR; TCRdb's version includes in-frame clones alone and lacks a portion of them. This sample has roughly 190,000 clones, with about three fifths found just once. The V gene's germline CDR1 is SQVTM and CDR2 ANQGSEA. CDR3 length equals 13 residues. The V end was cut by 6 bases, the J end by 0 bases, with 11 bases between. Treatment here: oral pan-JAK inhibitor, 5-10 mg twice daily. Researchers gathered lesional scalp punch biopsies and peripheral blood from patients with alopecia areata. These data belong to a study of CD8+ T cells in alopecia areata. Whole-study findings and limits: Compared with normal scalp, lesional scalp had higher clonality and more expanded CD8+ clones.

The chain has TRBV29-1 and TRBJ1-1; the D is unclear. The sequence was collected from a human donor with alopecia areata. Material: CD4+ T cells sorted from blood, obtained at week 49, from a patient treated with tofacitinib. The DNA of the CDR3 is TGCAGCGTCCAAGGGAAAATGAACACTGAAGCTTTCTTT. Translation: CSVQGKMNTEAFF.